These 17 T cell receptor beta chains originate from one sample sequenced in a study of molecular identifiers for immune sequencing clone quantification. Each CDR3 protein gets one entry after TCRdb re-called the PCR reads with MiXCR. The sample lists 460,000 or so distinct CDR3 sequences, around 21% occurring once. The specimen was naive CD8+ T cells from blood, with Jurkat cell RNA spiked in. The subset denotes: FACS-sorted CD8+CD4-CCR7+CD45RA+ naive T cells. The source of these receptors is a human donor in good health. Some libraries in this study had Jurkat cell RNA spiked in.

The chain uses TRBV29-1 and TRBJ2-7; 7 bases are a match to TRBD2. Germline CDR1 SQVTM, CDR2 ANQGSEA. The CDR3 consists of 14 residues. V was clipped by 0 bases and J by 2 bases; unmatched bases: 4. CDR3: CSVEDRGSAYEQYF. As DNA, the CDR3 is TGCAGCGTTGAAGATCGCGGGAGCGCCTACGAGCAGTACTTC.

This clonotype appeared a few times. The chain combines TRBV7-2 with TRBJ2-1; maybe TRBD1 (6 bases). Germline-derived CDR1 and CDR2 are SGHTA and FQGNSA. The CDR3 spans 15 residues. The V end was cut by 11 bases, the J end by 0 bases, with 17 bases between. CDR3 DNA sequence: TGTGCCGGCGCTGATACAGGGATCTCCTACAATGAGCAGTTCTTC. Encoded protein: CAGADTGISYNEQFF.

The sample holds a few counts of this clonotype. The chain joins TRBV10-3 to TRBJ2-3, with 10 bases that match TRBD2. V dropped 0 bases and J dropped 7; count of bases not matched to a gene: 7. The CDR3 is 16 amino acids. The germline gives CDR1 ENHRY, CDR2 SYGVKD. The DNA for the CDR3 is TGTGCCATCAGTGAGTCGAAAGCTAGCGGGAGAAATACGCAGTATTTT. Translated, it gives CAISESKASGRNTQYF.

Points on this clonotype: This likely comes from a read error, as the CDR3 has no conserved phenylalanine or tryptophan at its end. The V and J genes are TRBV7-9 and TRBJ2-2; D unclear. CDR3 length: 13 amino acids. Germline lookup yields CDR1 SEHNR and CDR2 FQNEAQ (reference sequence). Trimming shortened V by 1 base and J by 1 base, and 1 base separated the two germline ends. The CDR3 reads CASSLENTGELFS. CDR3 sequence (DNA): TGTGCCAGCAGCTTAGAGAACACCGGGGAGCTGTTTTCT.

Turning to this clonotype: A much bigger clone sits one base away, suggesting this may be a read error. This chain uses TRBV29-1 with TRBJ1-2; TRBD1 is a possible D gene (6 bases). This CDR3 is 14 amino acids long. Looked up from germline, CDR1 is SQVTM and CDR2 is ANQGSEA. With 1 base removed from V and 7 bases from J, the gap between germline ends came to 16 bases. The CDR3 sequence: CSVEGRVQGGGYTF. Written as DNA, the CDR3 is TGCAGCGTTGAAGGAAGGGTACAGGGCGGTGGCTACACCTTC.

The V and J genes are TRBV12-3 or TRBV12-4 and TRBJ2-7; 8 bases line up with TRBD1. The CDR3 extends over 14 amino acids. Unmatched junction bases numbered 6, after V lost 7 bases and J lost 1 base. The CDR3, as DNA: TGTGCCAGCACGGACAGGGTGGGATCCTACGAGCAGTACTTC. Its protein product is CASTDRVGSYEQYF.

This clonotype was detected many times. The chain couples TRBV12-3 or TRBV12-4 to TRBJ2-5; D is uncertain. CDR3 length: 14 residues. V lost 5 bases, J lost 0 bases, and 10 bases lay in between. Here the CDR3 DNA reads TGTGCCAGCAGTGCAAGCTCCGACCAAGAGACCCAGTACTTC. It specifies CASSASSDQETQYF.

The chain combines TRBV6-2 or TRBV6-3 with TRBJ2-7; D remains ambiguous. Trimming removed 0 bases from V and 3 bases from J, with 15 bases in between. The CDR3 totals 16 residues. Germline CDR1 is MNHEY and CDR2 is SVGEGT. The CDR3 DNA follows: TGTGCCAGCAGTTACTCGAGATTTACTAACAGCTACGAGCAGTACTTC. As protein: CASSYSRFTNSYEQYF.

This clonotype showed up many times. The rearrangement uses TRBV5-4 and TRBJ2-3; no firm D call. CDR3 length: 14 residues. Trimming cost V 0 bases and J 3 bases, with 8 bases left between them. In germline, CDR1 is SGHNT, CDR2 YYREEE (reference sequence). CDR3: CASSLEGLTDTQYF. The DNA of the CDR3 is TGTGCCAGCAGCTTGGAGGGCTTAACAGATACGCAGTATTTT.

This clonotype was observed at least ten times. V usage is TRBV13 and J usage is TRBJ1-4; D is unresolved. Trimming took 2 bases from V and 5 from J, leaving 12 bases between them. This CDR3 has 15 residues. Germline V gene lookup returns CDR1 PRHDT and CDR2 FYEKMQ (reference sequence). The DNA for the CDR3 is TGTGCCAGCAGCTTAATGACCGCGGGAAATGAAAAACTGTTTTTT. It codes for CASSLMTAGNEKLFF.

This clonotype was recorded a few times. This chain connects TRBV7-8 to TRBJ2-1; 9 bases align to TRBD2. Looked up from germline, CDR1 is SGHVS and CDR2 is FQNEAQ. With V trimmed by 8 bases and J by 4 bases, 9 bases remained unmatched. CDR3 length equals 15 residues. The CDR3 reads CASRPGRGGYNEQFF. CDR3 DNA: TGTGCCAGCCGCCCAGGGCGGGGGGGGTACAATGAGCAGTTCTTC.

This clonotype was counted a few times. This chain connects TRBV4-1 to TRBJ2-7; 7 positions agree with TRBD2. This CDR3 has 16 amino acids. The germline V gene encodes CDR1 MGHRA and CDR2 YSYEKL. With V trimmed by 0 bases and J by 0 bases, 5 bases remained unmatched. CDR3 region: CASSQDAGASSYEQYF. CDR3 sequence (DNA): TGCGCCAGCAGCCAAGATGCGGGAGCCAGCTCCTACGAGCAGTACTTC.

The chain has TRBV27 and TRBJ2-1, with 11 bases aligning to TRBD1. The ends lost 2 bases at V and 3 bases at J; junction bases unmatched: 6. The CDR3 consists of 17 residues. From germline, CDR1 is MNHEY and CDR2 SMNVEV (reference sequence). This CDR3 is CASSLATGTGGYNEQFF. Here the CDR3 DNA reads TGTGCCAGCAGTTTAGCAACCGGGACAGGGGGCTACAATGAGCAGTTCTTC.

A word on this clonotype: A much more abundant neighbour one base away suggests this may be a read error. Here the CDR3 DNA reads TGCAGCGTCATAGGACTAGCGGGGGAGGCCCAAGAGACCCAGCACTTC. Protein: CSVIGLAGEAQETQHF. This chain joins TRBV29-1 and TRBJ2-5, with 13 bases matching TRBD2. The CDR3 sequence is 16 residues long. Germline V gene data show CDR1 as SQVTM and CDR2 as ANQGSEA.

This clonotype was detected a few times. J is TRBJ2-7 and V is TRBV12-3 or TRBV12-4; 7 bases fit TRBD1. V was clipped by 5 bases and J by 0 bases; unmatched bases: 7. The CDR3 covers 15 residues. Here the CDR3 DNA reads TGTGCCAGCAGTGCTACAGGGGACATCTCCTACGAGCAGTACTTC. This encodes CASSATGDISYEQYF.

This clonotype was counted only a few times. The rearrangement links TRBV11-2 to TRBJ2-6; D gene unclear. The CDR3 has 18 residues. The V and J ends lost 5 bases and 2 bases respectively, with 19 bases between them. Germline V gene data show CDR1 as SGHAT and CDR2 as FQNNGV. The CDR3 DNA reads as TGTGCCAGCAGCCCCGGACGGCCTACCCTCCCTGGGGCCAACGTCCTGACTTTC. Residues: CASSPGRPTLPGANVLTF.

At least ten counts were recorded for this clonotype. The genes are TRBV30 and TRBJ2-3, with 12 bases that match TRBD2. Looked up from germline, CDR1 is GTSNPN and CDR2 is SVGIG (reference sequence). V lost 4 bases, J lost 0 bases, and 2 bases stayed unmatched. The CDR3 runs to 15 residues. The CDR3 coding sequence is TGTGCCTGGACTAGCGGGGGGGTTAGCACAGATACGCAGTATTTT. This translates into CAWTSGGVSTDTQYF. The full variable domain, rest sourced from reference TRBV30 and TRBJ2-3, is SQTIHQWPATLVQPVGSPLSLECTVEGTSNPNLYWYRQAAGRGLQLLFYSVGIGQISSEVPQNLSASRPQDRQFILSSKKLLLSDSGFYLCAWTSGGVSTDTQYFGPGTRLTVL.